This T cell receptor (beta chain) was documented in a study of control samples from healthy donors and cancer patients. Clones were sequenced by immunoSEQ multiplex PCR, and TCRdb holds only the in-frame ones, with some missing. The table includes about 59,000 clones, roughly nine tenths detected once. Sequenced input: PBMCs. The source is a man aged 40-49 years with colorectal cancer.

In DNA, the CDR3 is TGCAGTGCTTGTGGGGACTTAGGTGAAGCTTTCTTT. It specifies CSACGDLGEAFF. The rearrangement joins TRBV20-1 to TRBJ1-1, with a weak D call TRBD1 (5 bases). Germline V lookup: CDR1 DFQATT, CDR2 SNEGSKA (reference sequence). The CDR3 runs 12 residues. Trimming removed 5 bases from V and 7 bases from J, with 14 bases in between.